This T cell receptor (beta chain) was identified during a study of T-cell memory formation after mild COVID-19. J gave up 7 bases and V 3 bases, and 5 bases lay outside the gene matches. The CDR3 is 14 amino acids. TCRdb used MiXCR to reprocess the 5' RACE reads, holding one entry per CDR3 protein. There are 350,000 to 400,000 distinct CDR3 sequences in the sample; around 21% occur only once, and around an eighth lies in the top ten. This sequence joins TRBV12-3 or TRBV12-4 and TRBJ1-4, with 7 nucleotides matching TRBD1. Sequenced input: PBMCs or a T cell subset sorted from them (not recorded which). The clonotype comes from an adult woman who had mild COVID-19 (a few samples of this study predate the infection). Cell type and time point are not known. CDR3 coding DNA: TGTGCCAGCAGTTTTGACAGGGAGGGTGAAAAACTGTTTTTT. Residues: CASSFDREGEKLFF.